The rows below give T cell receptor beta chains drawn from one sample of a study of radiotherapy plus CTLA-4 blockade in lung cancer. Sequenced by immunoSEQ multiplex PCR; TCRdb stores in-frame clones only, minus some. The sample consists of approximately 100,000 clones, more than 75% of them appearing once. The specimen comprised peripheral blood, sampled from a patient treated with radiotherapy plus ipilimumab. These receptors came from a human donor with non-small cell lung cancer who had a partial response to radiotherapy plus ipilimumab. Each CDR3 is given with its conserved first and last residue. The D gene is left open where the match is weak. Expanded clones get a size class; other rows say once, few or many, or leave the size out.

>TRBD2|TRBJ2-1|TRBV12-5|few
TGTGCTAGCTCCCGGACTAGCACCGCCTACAATGAGCAGTTCTTC
CASSRTSTAYNEQFF
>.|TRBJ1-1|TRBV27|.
TGTGCCAGCAGTGCCTACAACCAACGAGGGGGTGAAGCTTTCTTT
CASSAYNQRGGEAFF
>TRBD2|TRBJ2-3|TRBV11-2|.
TGTGCCAGCAGCTTCCAAGCGGGAGGGACCTCTGGTATGCAGTATTTT
CASSFQAGGTSGMQYF
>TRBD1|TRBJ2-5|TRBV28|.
TGTGCCAGCAGTTTACGGACAGGGCCCGACGAGACCCAGTACTTC
CASSLRTGPDETQYF
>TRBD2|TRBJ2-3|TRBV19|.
TGTGCCAGTAGAACTAGCGGGATCACAGATACGCAGTATTTT
CASRTSGITDTQYF
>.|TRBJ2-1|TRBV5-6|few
TGTGCCAGCAGCGCGGGACTTTACAATGAGCAGTTCTTC
CASSAGLYNEQFF
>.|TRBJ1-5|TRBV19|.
TGTGCCAGTAGTATGGGGCGGCTCAATCAGCCCCAGCATTTT
CASSMGRLNQPQHF
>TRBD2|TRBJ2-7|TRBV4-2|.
TGTGCCAGCAGCTCGGCTAGCGGGTTCTACGAGCAGTACTTC
CASSSASGFYEQYF
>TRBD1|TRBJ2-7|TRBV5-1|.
TGCGCCAGCAGCTTCTCCGGGACAGGCTACGAGCAGTACTTC
CASSFSGTGYEQYF
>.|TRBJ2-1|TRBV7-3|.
TGTGCCAGCAGACCCGGGTCGGGGGATGAGCAGTTCTTC
CASRPGSGDEQFF
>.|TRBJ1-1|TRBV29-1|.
TGCAGCGTCATCCGCGGGGCCAACGAAGCTTTCTTT
CSVIRGANEAFF
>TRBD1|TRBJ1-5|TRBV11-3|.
TGTGCCAGCAGCCCGGACAGGGGATATCAGCCCCAGCATTTT
CASSPDRGYQPQHF
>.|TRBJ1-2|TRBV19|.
TGTGCCAGTAGTATGGAGACAGGCATTAGGGATGGCTACACCTTC
CASSMETGIRDGYTF
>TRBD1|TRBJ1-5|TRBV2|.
TGTGCTAGGGGGCGGACAGCCAATCAGCCCCAGCATTTT
CARGRTANQPQHF
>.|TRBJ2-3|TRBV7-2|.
TGTGCCAGCAGCCCTCGGGGGTCTGGCACAGATACGCAGTATTTT
CASSPRGSGTDTQYF
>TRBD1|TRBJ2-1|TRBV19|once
TGTGCCAGTAGTATTTCAGGGACAGGGGTATCGGGTGAGCAGTTCTTC
CASSISGTGVSGEQFF
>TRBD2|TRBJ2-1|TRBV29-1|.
TGCAGCACCCTAAGGGCAGGGGGGACTAGCGGCCAAAGGAATGAGCAGTTCTTC
CSTLRAGGTSGQRNEQFF
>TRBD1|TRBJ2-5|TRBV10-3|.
TGTGCCATCAGCATGGGACAGCACCAAGAGACCCAGTACTTC
CAISMGQHQETQYF
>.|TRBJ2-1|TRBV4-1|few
TGCGCCAGCAGCCAACGACAGCACCCTTCTCCGTACAATGAGCAGTTCTTC
CASSQRQHPSPYNEQFF
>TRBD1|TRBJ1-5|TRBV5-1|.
TGCGCCAGCAGCTTGATACAGGGGGCGCGTCGGGACAATCAGCCCCAGCATTTT
CASSLIQGARRDNQPQHF
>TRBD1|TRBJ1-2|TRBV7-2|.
TGTGCCAGCAGCTTAGGGCAGGGGGTCTATGGCTACACCTTC
CASSLGQGVYGYTF
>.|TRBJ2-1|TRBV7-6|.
TGTGCCAGCAGCTTCCGGGCGGGCGGCAATGAGCAGTTCTTC
CASSFRAGGNEQFF
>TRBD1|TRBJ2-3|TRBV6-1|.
TGTGCCAGCAGACCCGGGACAGGTCCCAAAGATACGCAGTATTTT
CASRPGTGPKDTQYF
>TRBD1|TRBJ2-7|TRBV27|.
TGTGCCAGCAGTCGGGACAGCCTAAGCTCCTACGAGCAGTACTTC
CASSRDSLSSYEQYF
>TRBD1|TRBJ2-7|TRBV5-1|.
TGCGCCAGCAGCTCGGAGACAGGGCGACCCTACGAGCAGTACTTC
CASSSETGRPYEQYF
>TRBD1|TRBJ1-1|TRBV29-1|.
TGCAGCGTTGGGACAGGGGAGAATACTGAAGCTTTCTTT
CSVGTGENTEAFF
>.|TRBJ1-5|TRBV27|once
TGTGCCAGCAGCCCGACAGTCCCCTATCAGCCCCAGCATTTT
CASSPTVPYQPQHF
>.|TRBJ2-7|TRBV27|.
TGTGCCAGCATTCCATTCCGGGGGTCCAAGCAATACGAGCAGTACTTC
CASIPFRGSKQYEQYF
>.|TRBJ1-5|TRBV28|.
TGTGCCAGCAGTTTAGTCGTTCGTAACAGTCCGAATCAGCCCCAGCATTTT
CASSLVVRNSPNQPQHF
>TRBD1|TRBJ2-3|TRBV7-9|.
TGTGCCAGCAGCCCGGAAAGGACAGGGCCGAGCACAGATACGCAGTATTTT
CASSPERTGPSTDTQYF
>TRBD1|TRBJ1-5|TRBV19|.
TGTGCCAGCACCGGGACAGGGATTAGACAGCCCCAGCATTTT
CASTGTGIRQPQHF
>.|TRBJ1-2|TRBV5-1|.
TGCGCCAGCAGCGTAGCCACAGGGTCTGGCTACACCTTC
CASSVATGSGYTF
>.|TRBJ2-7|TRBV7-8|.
TGTGCCAGCAGCTTACGAACAGGGCCCTACGAGCAGTACTTC
CASSLRTGPYEQYF
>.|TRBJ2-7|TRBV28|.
TGTGCCAGCAGTGGCGACCCTAGCTTTCAATTGGAGTACTTC
CASSGDPSFQLEYF
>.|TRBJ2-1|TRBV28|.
TGTGCCAGCAGTTTTACCCTCAGCTCCTACAATGAGCAGTTCTTC
CASSFTLSSYNEQFF
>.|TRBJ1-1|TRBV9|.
TGTGCCAGCAGCACCGACACGAACACTGAAGCTTTCTTT
CASSTDTNTEAFF
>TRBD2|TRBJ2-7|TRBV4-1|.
TGCGCCAGCAGCCAAGATTGGACTAGCGGGGGGAAAAAGTACTTC
CASSQDWTSGGKKYF
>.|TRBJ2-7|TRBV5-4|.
TGTGCCAGCAGCTTGGGAGGGACACCGTACGAGCAGTACTTC
CASSLGGTPYEQYF
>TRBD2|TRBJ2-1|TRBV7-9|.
TGTGCCAGCAGCTTGGCGGGGACTACAAATGAGCAGTTCTTC
CASSLAGTTNEQFF
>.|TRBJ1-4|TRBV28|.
TGTGCCAGCAGTTTACGGCAGGGCCTGAATGAAAAACTGTTTTTT
CASSLRQGLNEKLFF
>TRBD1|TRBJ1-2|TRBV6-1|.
TGTGCCAGCAGCGAGACAGGGGGCCGAGGCTACACCTTC
CASSETGGRGYTF
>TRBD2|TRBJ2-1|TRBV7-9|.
TGTGCCAGCATTCACAGCGGGAGTAGGAATGAGCAGTTCTTC
CASIHSGSRNEQFF
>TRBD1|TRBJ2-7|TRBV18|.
TGTGCCAGCTCACCCGGACAGGGCCCCTCCTACGAGCAGTACTTC
CASSPGQGPSYEQYF
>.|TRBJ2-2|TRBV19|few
TGTGCCAGTAGATCCGGGACAACGAACACCGGGGAGCTGTTTTTT
CASRSGTTNTGELFF
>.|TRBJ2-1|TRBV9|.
TGTGCCAGCAGCGTTAGCGGAAGCTCCTACAATGAGCAGTTCTTC
CASSVSGSSYNEQFF
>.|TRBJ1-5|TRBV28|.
TGTGCCAGCAGTTTACCAGGGAATGGCTATCAGCCCCAGCATTTT
CASSLPGNGYQPQHF
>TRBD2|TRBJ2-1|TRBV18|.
TGTGCCAGCTCACCACCGATAGGGCTAGCGGGAAGTAATGAGCAGTTCTTC
CASSPPIGLAGSNEQFF
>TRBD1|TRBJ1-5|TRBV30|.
TGTGCCTGGAGTGCAACAGGGGGCCGTGGGCCCCAGCATTTT
CAWSATGGRGPQHF
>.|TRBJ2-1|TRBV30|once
TGTGCCTGGAGTGTACGAGCGGTAACCTACAATGAGCAGTTCTTC
CAWSVRAVTYNEQFF
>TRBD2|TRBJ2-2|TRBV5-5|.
TGTGCCAGCAGCTCGGGGACTAGCGACACTACCGGGGAGCTGTTTTTT
CASSSGTSDTTGELFF